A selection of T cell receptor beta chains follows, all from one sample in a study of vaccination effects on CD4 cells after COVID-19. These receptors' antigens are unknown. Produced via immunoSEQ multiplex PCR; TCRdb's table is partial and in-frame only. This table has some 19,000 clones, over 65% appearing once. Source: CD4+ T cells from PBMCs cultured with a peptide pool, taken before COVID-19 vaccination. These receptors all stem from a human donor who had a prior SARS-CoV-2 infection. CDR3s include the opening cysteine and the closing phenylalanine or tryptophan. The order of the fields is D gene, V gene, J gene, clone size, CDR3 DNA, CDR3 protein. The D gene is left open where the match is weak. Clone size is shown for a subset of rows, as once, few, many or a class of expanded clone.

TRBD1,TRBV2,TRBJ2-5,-,TGTGCCAGCAACACGGACAGGGCGGCAAAGACCCAGTACTTC,CASNTDRAAKTQYF
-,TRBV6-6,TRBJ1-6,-,TGTGCCAGCAGTCGAAACCTCGGGACTGAGAGCAATTCACCCCTCCACTTT,CASSRNLGTESNSPLHF
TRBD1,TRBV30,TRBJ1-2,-,TGTGCCTGGAGTGTGGGACAGGCCAACGGCTACACCTTC,CAWSVGQANGYTF
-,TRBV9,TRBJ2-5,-,TGTGCCAGCAGCAACGCCGCGGGTGGAGAGACCCAGTACTTC,CASSNAAGGETQYF
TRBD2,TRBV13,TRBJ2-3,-,TGTGCCAGCAGCACCCCCGGAGGGACTAGCGGGAGGGCCCTTCGGGATACGCAGTATTTT,CASSTPGGTSGRALRDTQYF
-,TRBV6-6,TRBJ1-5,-,TGTGCCAGCTTTGACGGATTTCTGAGATCGGGACAGCCCCAGCATTTT,CASFDGFLRSGQPQHF
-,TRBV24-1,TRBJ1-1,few,TGTGCCACCAGTGACCCCGGCGGTGAAGCTTTCTTT,CATSDPGGEAFF
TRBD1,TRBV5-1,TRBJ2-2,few,TGCGCCAGCAGCCGAGAGCCTGCCGGGACAGGGCAGGACGGGGAGCTGTTTTTT,CASSREPAGTGQDGELFF
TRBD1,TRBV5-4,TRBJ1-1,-,TGTGCCAGCAGCGGAAAGACAGGGGGCACTGAAGCTTTCTTT,CASSGKTGGTEAFF
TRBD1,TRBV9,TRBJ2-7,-,TGTGCCAGCAGCGCCGGGACAGGGTGGTCCTACGAGCAGTACTTC,CASSAGTGWSYEQYF
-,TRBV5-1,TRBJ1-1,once,TGCGCCAGCAGCATGGCAGGAACAGGGATAAACACTGAAGCTTTCTTT,CASSMAGTGINTEAFF
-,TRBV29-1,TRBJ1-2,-,TGCAGCGTTGGGACAGACTATGGCTACACCTTC,CSVGTDYGYTF
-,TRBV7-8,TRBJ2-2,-,TGTGCCAGCAGCTTAGCCCGGCGAACCGGGGAGCTGTTTTTT,CASSLARRTGELFF
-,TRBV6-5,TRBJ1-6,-,TGTGCCAGCAGTTATCGTACATTCGAGGGTTCACCCCTCCACTTT,CASSYRTFEGSPLHF
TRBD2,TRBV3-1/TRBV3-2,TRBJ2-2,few,TGTGCCAGCAGTCGGATCCAGGCGGGGGCCGGGGAGCTGTTTTTT,CASSRIQAGAGELFF
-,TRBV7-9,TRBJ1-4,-,TGTGCCAGCACCTCCGGTGCAACTAATGAAAAACTGTTTTTT,CASTSGATNEKLFF
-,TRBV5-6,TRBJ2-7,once,TGTGCCAGCAGCCTTGGGGGGAGGCCCCTCTACGAGCAGTACTTC,CASSLGGRPLYEQYF
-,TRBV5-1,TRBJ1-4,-,TGCGCCAGCAGCCAATTCACGTTTCTCCCGGGATACTCTGAAAAACTGTTTTTT,CASSQFTFLPGYSEKLFF
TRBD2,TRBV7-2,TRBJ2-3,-,TGTGCCAGCAGCCCGCGGGCGGGGCGGGGGTACACAGATACGCAGTATTTT,CASSPRAGRGYTDTQYF
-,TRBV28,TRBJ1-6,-,TGTGCCAGCAGTTCACCAATGACAGACTATAATTCACCCCTCCACTTT,CASSSPMTDYNSPLHF
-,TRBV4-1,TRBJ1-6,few,TGCGCCAGCAGCCAAGATCTGGCAGATTCTTATTCACCCCTCCACTTT,CASSQDLADSYSPLHF
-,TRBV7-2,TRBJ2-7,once,TGTGCCAGCAGCTTGGGGCCAGGGTTCCAGTACTTC,CASSLGPGFQYF
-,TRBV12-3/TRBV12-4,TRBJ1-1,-,TGTGCCAGCAGTTTATTGCAGAACACTGAAGCTTTCTTT,CASSLLQNTEAFF
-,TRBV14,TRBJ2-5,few,TGTGCCAGCAGCCAAGGTTTGAGGGGGGAAGAGACCCAGTACTTC,CASSQGLRGEETQYF
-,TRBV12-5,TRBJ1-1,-,TGTGCTAGTGGTTTGACACGGAGGAACACTGAAGCTTTCTTT,CASGLTRRNTEAFF
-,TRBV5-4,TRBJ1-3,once,TGTGCCAGCAGCCACCGTTCCCGACAGCTTGGAAACACCATATATTTT,CASSHRSRQLGNTIYF
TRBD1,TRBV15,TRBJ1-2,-,TGTGCCACCAGCGTCAGAACAGGGGGCCTGGAGGGCTACACCTTC,CATSVRTGGLEGYTF
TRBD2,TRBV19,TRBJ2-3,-,TGTGCCAGTAGTATAGATCCCCCCGGGGGGTTCACAGATACGCAGTATTTT,CASSIDPPGGFTDTQYF
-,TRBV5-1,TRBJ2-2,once,TGCGCCAGCAGCTTGGTGACAGACACCGGGGAGCTGTTTTTT,CASSLVTDTGELFF
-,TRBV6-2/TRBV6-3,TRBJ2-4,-,TGTGCCAGCAGCCCAGGAAGGGGCCGAGCCAAAAACATTCAGTACTTC,CASSPGRGRAKNIQYF
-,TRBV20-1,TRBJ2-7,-,TGCAGTGCTCTCATAACCCACGAGCAGTACTTC,CSALITHEQYF
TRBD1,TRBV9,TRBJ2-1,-,TGTGCCAGCAGCGTAGCTGGGACAGGGTACAGTGAGCAGTTCTTC,CASSVAGTGYSEQFF
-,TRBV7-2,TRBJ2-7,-,TGTGCCAGCAGCGCCGGGGGCAGGGTGGGAGAGCAGTACTTC,CASSAGGRVGEQYF
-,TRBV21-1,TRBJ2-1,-,TGTGCCAGCAGCATCCCCCAGCAGGATGGACCCTGTGAGCAGTTCTTC,CASSIPQQDGPCEQFF
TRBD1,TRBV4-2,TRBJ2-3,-,TGTGCCAGCAGCGTCCGGGACAGTTTAGGGAATACGCAGTATTTT,CASSVRDSLGNTQYF
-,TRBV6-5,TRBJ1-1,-,TGTGCCAGCAGGGGGGGGGCGGACACTGAAGCTTTCTTT,CASRGGADTEAFF
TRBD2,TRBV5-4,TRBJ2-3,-,TGTGCCAGCAGCGACCACACTAGCGGGGGGTTAACAGATACGCAGTATTTT,CASSDHTSGGLTDTQYF
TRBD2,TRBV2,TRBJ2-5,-,TGTGCCAGCAGCCTACTAGCGGGACGACGGGAGACCCAGTACTTC,CASSLLAGRRETQYF
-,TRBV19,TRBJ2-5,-,TGTGCCAGTAGTTTGGACCCAGACGAGACCCAGTACTTC,CASSLDPDETQYF
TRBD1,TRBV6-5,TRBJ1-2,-,TGTGCCAGCAGACGGGACAGGGATGACTATGGCTACACCTTC,CASRRDRDDYGYTF
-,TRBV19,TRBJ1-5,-,TGTGCCAGTAGCGGACAGTTCGATCAGCCCCAGCATTTT,CASSGQFDQPQHF
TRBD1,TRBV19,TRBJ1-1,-,TGTGCCACTAAGGGACAGGGGTGGTACACTGAAGCTTTCTTT,CATKGQGWYTEAFF
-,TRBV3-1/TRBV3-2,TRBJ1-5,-,TGTGCCAGCAGCCCCGCGACGAATCAGCCCCAGCATTTT,CASSPATNQPQHF
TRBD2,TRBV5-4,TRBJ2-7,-,TGTGCCAGCAGCTTGGCCGGCGGGGGGCCTCACGAGCAGTACTTC,CASSLAGGGPHEQYF
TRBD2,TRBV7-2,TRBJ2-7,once,TGTGCCAGCAGCTCTCAGACTAGCGGGAACGGGGAGCAGTACTTC,CASSSQTSGNGEQYF